The sequence of this T cell receptor (beta chain) was determined in a study of blood T cell repertoires in COVID-19. Only in-frame clones appear in the TCRdb table, and some are missing; sequencing was by immunoSEQ multiplex PCR. The sample records about 280,000 clones, approximately 85% being singletons. The germline V gene encodes CDR1 MGHRA and CDR2 YSYEKL. Trimming removed 0 bases from V and 2 bases from J; junction bases left unmatched: 3. This CDR3 is built from 16 residues. The genes are TRBV4-1 and TRBJ2-7; TRBD2 matches at 11 bases. Sequencing was done on a sample of peripheral blood. This TCR derives from a woman aged 70-85 years with acute or convalescent COVID-19. The CDR3 coding sequence is TGCGCCAGCAGCCAAGACCCGACTAGCGGGGCCTACGAGCAGTACTTC. It codes for CASSQDPTSGAYEQYF.